This T cell receptor (beta chain) originates from a study of blood T cell repertoires in COVID-19. The overall study: T cells, B-cell-depleted T cells, or PBMCs provided the cDNA or gDNA that served as material.

In this sample, this clone turned up a few times. The Seattle patients, enrolled during active infection, were followed longitudinally. Profiled with immunoSEQ multiplex PCR; TCRdb holds only in-frame clones, not every one. The data contain 180,000 or so clones, 70% to 90% of them singletons. The CDR3 contains 15 residues. Germline CDR1 and CDR2: MNHEY and SVGEGT. Trimming took 0 bases from V and 4 from J, leaving 12 bases between them. The chain uses TRBV6-2 or TRBV6-3 and TRBJ2-5, with D possibly being TRBD1 (7 bases). The sequenced sample consisted of peripheral blood. The origin of this receptor is a person aged 70 to 85 with COVID-19, enrolled during active disease. The CDR3 here is CASSYSGGGPETQYF. For the CDR3, the DNA is TGTGCCAGCAGTTACTCAGGAGGGGGCCCAGAGACCCAGTACTTC.